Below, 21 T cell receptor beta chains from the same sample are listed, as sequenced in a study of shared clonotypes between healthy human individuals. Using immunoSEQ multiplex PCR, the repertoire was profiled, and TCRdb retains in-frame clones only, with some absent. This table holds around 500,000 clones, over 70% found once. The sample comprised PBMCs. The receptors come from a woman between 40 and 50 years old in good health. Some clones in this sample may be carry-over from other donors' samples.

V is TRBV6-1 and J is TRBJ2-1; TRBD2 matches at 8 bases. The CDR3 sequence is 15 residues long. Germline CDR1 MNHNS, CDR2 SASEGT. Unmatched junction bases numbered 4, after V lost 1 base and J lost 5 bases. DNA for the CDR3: TGTGCCAGCAGTGAAGAGGCGGGAGGCCACAATGAGCAGTTCTTC. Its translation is CASSEEAGGHNEQFF.

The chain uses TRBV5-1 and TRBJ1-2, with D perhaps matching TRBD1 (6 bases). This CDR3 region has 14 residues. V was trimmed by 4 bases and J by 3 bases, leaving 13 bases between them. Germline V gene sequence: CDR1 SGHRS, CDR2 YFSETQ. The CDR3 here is CASSRDTGDYGYTF. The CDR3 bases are TGCGCCAGCAGCCGGGACACTGGGGACTATGGCTACACCTTC.

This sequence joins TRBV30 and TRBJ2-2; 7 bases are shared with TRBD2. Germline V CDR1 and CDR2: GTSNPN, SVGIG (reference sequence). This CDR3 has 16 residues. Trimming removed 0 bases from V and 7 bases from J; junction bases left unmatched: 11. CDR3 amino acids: CAWSVLGGRAGGELFF. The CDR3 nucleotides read TGTGCCTGGAGTGTACTCGGTGGGAGGGCCGGCGGGGAGCTGTTTTTT.

The chain's CDR3 is CASSLAGVAGFYNEQFF. The CDR3 nucleotides are TGTGCCAGCAGCTTAGCGGGGGTAGCGGGATTTTACAATGAGCAGTTCTTC. The chain uses TRBV7-2 and TRBJ2-1, with 8 bases fitting TRBD2. The CDR3 covers 17 residues. The V and J ends lost 0 bases and 4 bases, in that order; junction bases with no gene match: 8. The germline V gene has CDR1 SGHTA and CDR2 FQGNSA.

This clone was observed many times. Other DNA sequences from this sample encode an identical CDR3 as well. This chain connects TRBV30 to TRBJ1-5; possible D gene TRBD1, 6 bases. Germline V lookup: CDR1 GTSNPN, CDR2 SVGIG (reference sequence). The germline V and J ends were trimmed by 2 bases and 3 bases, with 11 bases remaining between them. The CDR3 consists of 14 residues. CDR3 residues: CAWSTGQNNQPQHF. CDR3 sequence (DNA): TGTGCCTGGAGTACTGGACAGAACAATCAGCCCCAGCATTTT.

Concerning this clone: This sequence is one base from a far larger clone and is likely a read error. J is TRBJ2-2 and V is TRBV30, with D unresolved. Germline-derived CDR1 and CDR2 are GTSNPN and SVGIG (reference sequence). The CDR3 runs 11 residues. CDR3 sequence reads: CARSVGGELFF. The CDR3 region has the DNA TGTGCCCGGAGTGTAGGCGGGGAGCTGTTTTTT.

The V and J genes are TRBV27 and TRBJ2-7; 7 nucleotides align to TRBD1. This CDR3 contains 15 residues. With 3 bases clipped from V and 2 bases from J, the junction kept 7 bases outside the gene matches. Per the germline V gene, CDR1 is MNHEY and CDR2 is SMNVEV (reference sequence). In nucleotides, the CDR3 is TGTGCCAGCAGTTTCGCCAACAGGGGTCCCTACGAGCAGTACTTC. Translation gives CASSFANRGPYEQYF.

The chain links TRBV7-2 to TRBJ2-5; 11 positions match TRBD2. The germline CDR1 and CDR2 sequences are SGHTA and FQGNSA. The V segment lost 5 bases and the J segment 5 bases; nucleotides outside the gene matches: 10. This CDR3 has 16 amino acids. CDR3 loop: CASSKYGTSGAETQYF. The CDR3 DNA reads TGTGCCAGCAGCAAATATGGGACTAGCGGAGCGGAGACCCAGTACTTC. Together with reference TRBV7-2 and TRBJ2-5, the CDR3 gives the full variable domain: GAGVSQSPSNKVTEKGKDVELRCDPISGHTALYWYRQSLGQGLEFLIYFQGNSAPDKSGLPSDRFSAERTGGSVSTLTIQRTQQEDSAVYLCASSKYGTSGAETQYFGPGTRLLVL.

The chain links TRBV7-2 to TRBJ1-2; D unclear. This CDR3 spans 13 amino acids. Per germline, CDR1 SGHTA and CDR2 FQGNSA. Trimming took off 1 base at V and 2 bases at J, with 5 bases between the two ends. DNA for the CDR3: TGTGCCAGCAGCTTAGAACAGAACTATGGCTACACCTTC. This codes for CASSLEQNYGYTF.

CDR3 sequence reads: CASSPTGTEMVSTEAFF. As DNA, the CDR3 is TGTGCCAGCTCACCGACCGGGACAGAGATGGTGAGCACTGAAGCTTTCTTT. The chain links TRBV18 to TRBJ1-1; 7 positions match TRBD1. The CDR3 sequence is 17 residues long. V shed 3 bases, J shed 4 bases, and the junction held 14 bases outside the gene matches. Germline V gene lookup returns CDR1 KGHSH and CDR2 LQKENI.

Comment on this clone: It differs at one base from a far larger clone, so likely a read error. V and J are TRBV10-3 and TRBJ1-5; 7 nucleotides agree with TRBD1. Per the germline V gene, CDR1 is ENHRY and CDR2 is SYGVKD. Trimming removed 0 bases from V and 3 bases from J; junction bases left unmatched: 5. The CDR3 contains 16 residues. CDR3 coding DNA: TGTGCCATCAGTGAGTCAGGGGACAGTGTCAATCAGCCCCAGCATTTT. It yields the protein CAISESGDSVNQPQHF.

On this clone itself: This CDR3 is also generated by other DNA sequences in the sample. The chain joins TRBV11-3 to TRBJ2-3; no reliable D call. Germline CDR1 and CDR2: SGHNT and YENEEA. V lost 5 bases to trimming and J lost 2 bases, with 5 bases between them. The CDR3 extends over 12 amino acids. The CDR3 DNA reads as TGTGCCAGCAGCCTCGACACAGATACGCAGTATTTT. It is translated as CASSLDTDTQYF.

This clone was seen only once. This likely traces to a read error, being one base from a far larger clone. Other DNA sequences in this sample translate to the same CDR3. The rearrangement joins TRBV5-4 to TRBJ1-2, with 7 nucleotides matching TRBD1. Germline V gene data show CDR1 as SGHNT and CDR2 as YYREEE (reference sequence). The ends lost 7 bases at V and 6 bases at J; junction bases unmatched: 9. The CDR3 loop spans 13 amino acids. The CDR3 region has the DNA TGTGCCAGCCGTGACAGGGTGGTGCATGGCTACACCTTC. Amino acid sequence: CASRDRVVHGYTF.

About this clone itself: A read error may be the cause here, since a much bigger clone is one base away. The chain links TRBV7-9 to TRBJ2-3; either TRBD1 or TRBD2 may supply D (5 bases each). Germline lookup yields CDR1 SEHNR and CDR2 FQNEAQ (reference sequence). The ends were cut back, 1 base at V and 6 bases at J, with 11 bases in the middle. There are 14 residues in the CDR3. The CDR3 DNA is TGTGCCAGCAGCTTAGGTGGGACGTTGGATACGCAGTATTTT. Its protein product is CASSLGGTLDTQYF.

The CDR3 DNA is TGTGCCAGCAGACGCTTCGCGGATCAGCCCCAGCATTTT. This translates into CASRRFADQPQHF. The genes are TRBV6-1 and TRBJ1-5, with D hard to call. The V and J ends lost 6 bases and 5 bases respectively, with 11 bases between them. The CDR3 contains 13 residues. Germline V gives CDR1 MNHNS, CDR2 SASEGT.

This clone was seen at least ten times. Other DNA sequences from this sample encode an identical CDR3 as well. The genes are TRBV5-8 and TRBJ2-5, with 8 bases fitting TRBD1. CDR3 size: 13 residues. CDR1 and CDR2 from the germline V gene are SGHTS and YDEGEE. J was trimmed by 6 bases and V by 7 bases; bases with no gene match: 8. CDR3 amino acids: CASLNRGRQTQYF. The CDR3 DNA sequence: TGTGCCAGCCTTAACAGGGGGAGACAGACCCAGTACTTC.

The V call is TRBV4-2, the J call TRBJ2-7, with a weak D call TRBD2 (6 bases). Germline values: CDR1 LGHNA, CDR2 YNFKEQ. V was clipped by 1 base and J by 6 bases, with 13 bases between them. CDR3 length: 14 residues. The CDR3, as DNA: TGTGCCAGCAGCCAAGTCATGGCGGGGAGCGAGCAGTACTTC. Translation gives CASSQVMAGSEQYF.

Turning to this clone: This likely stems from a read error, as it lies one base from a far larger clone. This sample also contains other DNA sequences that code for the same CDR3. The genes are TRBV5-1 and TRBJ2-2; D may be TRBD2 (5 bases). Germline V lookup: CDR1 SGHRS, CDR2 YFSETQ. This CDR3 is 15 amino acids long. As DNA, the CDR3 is TGCGCCAGCAGCTTGGACCCCGGTAACACCGGGGAGCTGTTTTTC. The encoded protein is CASSLDPGNTGELFF.

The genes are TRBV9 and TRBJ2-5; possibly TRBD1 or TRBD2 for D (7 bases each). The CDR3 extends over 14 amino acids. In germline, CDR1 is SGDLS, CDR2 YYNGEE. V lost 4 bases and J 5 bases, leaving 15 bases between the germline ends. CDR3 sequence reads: CASSRREGAETQYF. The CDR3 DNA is TGTGCCAGCAGCCGCAGGGAGGGGGCGGAGACCCAGTACTTC. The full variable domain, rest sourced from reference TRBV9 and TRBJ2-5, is DSGVTQTPKHLITATGQRVTLRCSPRSGDLSVYWYQQSLDQGLQFLIQYYNGEERAKGNILERFSAQQFPDLHSELNLSSLELGDSALYFCASSRREGAETQYFGPGTRLLVL.

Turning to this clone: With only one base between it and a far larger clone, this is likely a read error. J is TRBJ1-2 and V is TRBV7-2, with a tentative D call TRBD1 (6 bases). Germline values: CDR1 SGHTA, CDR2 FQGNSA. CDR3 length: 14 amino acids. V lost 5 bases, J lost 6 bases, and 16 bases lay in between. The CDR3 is CASSPGQRVNGYTF. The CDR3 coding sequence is TGTGCCAGCAGCCCGGGACAAAGGGTGAATGGCTACACCTTC.

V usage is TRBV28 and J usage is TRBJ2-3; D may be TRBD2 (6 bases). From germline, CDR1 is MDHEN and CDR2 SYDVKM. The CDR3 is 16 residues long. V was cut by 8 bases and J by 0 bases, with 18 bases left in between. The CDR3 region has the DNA TGTGCCAGCGGGGTCGGCGGGGACCCTAGCACAGATACGCAGTATTTT. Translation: CASGVGGDPSTDTQYF.